The next 24 T cell receptor beta chains were all read from a single sample in a study of blood T cell repertoires in COVID-19. The repertoire was sequenced with immunoSEQ multiplex PCR; TCRdb's copy has only in-frame clones and lacks some. The repertoire holds some 180,000 clones, with roughly 91% as singletons. Sequencing input: peripheral blood. These receptors were collected from a man aged 50 to 60 who had recovered from COVID-19.

The V gene is TRBV7-3, the J gene TRBJ2-1; 7 positions agree with TRBD1. The CDR3 contains 16 residues. V was clipped by 5 bases and J by 5 bases; unmatched bases: 12. In germline, CDR1 is SGHTA, CDR2 FQGTGA. The CDR3 DNA is TGTGCCAGCAGCCCGAAGGTTCACAGGGGCGACAATGAGCAGTTCTTC. It yields the protein CASSPKVHRGDNEQFF.

This sequence joins TRBV7-3 and TRBJ2-1; 10 bases are shared with TRBD1. The V segment lost 2 bases and the J segment 4 bases; nucleotides outside the gene matches: 2. CDR3 length: 15 amino acids. CDR1 and CDR2 (germline): SGHTA, FQGTGA. DNA of the CDR3: TGTGCCAGCAGCTTAGGGGGACAGGGGTACAATGAGCAGTTCTTC. This sequence encodes CASSLGGQGYNEQFF.

The chain couples TRBV7-2 to TRBJ2-6, with D perhaps TRBD1 (6 bases). Trimming stripped 4 bases from V and 1 base from J, with 14 bases between. Germline V gene lookup returns CDR1 SGHTA and CDR2 FQGNSA. CDR3 length: 17 amino acids. This chain's CDR3 is CASSSPGAISGANVLTF. CDR3 sequence (DNA): TGTGCCAGCAGCTCCCCAGGGGCTATATCTGGGGCCAACGTCCTGACTTTC.

The rearrangement links TRBV2 to TRBJ1-2, with unresolved D. Germline CDR1 is SNHLY and CDR2 is FYNNEI. V was clipped by 6 bases and J by 8 bases, with 13 bases between them. CDR3 size: 12 residues. CDR3 bases: TGTGCCAGCAGCCATCCCACATACGGCTACACCTTC. The encoded protein is CASSHPTYGYTF.

The gene calls are TRBV29-1 and TRBJ2-5, with no clear D. Germline V gene lookup returns CDR1 SQVTM and CDR2 ANQGSEA. CDR3 length: 12 amino acids. Between the trimmed V and J ends, which lost 2 bases and 5 bases, there was a span of 9 bases. CDR3 loop: CSVELVVETQYF. The CDR3 nucleotides read TGCAGCGTTGAACTAGTAGTTGAGACCCAGTACTTC.

V is TRBV4-1 and J is TRBJ2-3; D is uncertain. The length of the CDR3 is 13 residues. Deletions cut 4 bases from V and 5 bases from J, with 10 bases between. The V gene's germline CDR1 is MGHRA and CDR2 YSYEKL. For the CDR3, the DNA is TGCGCCAGCAGCCCCGGTGTAGAAGATACGCAGTATTTT. It specifies CASSPGVEDTQYF.

V is TRBV7-2 and J is TRBJ2-2; TRBD2 aligns across 8 bases. The length of the CDR3 is 17 residues. In germline, CDR1 is SGHTA, CDR2 FQGNSA. V dropped 3 bases and J dropped 6; count of bases not matched to a gene: 12. The DNA for the CDR3 is TGTGCCAGCAGCTTCGGGGGCGGGGGGCGCAGGGCCGGGGAGCTGTTTTTT. This translates into CASSFGGGGRRAGELFF.

The J gene is TRBJ2-5, the V gene TRBV9, with 7 positions matching TRBD1. The CDR3 extends over 13 amino acids. The V segment lost 3 bases and the J segment 5 bases; nucleotides outside the gene matches: 4. The germline gives CDR1 SGDLS, CDR2 YYNGEE. The CDR3 DNA follows: TGTGCCAGCAGCGGACAGGGAAGGGAGACCCAGTACTTC. Encoded protein: CASSGQGRETQYF.

This clone appeared once. This chain links TRBV3-1 (or the pseudogene TRBV3-2) with TRBJ1-5, with 11 positions matching TRBD1. After removal of 1 base from V and 6 bases from J, the junction contained 2 bases not matched to a gene. The CDR3 is made up of 15 amino acids. The V gene's germline CDR1 is LGHDT and CDR2 YNNKEL (reference sequence). In DNA form, the CDR3 reads TGTGCCAGCAGCCAAGGGACAGGGGGCGGTCAGCCCCAGCATTTT. Its translation: CASSQGTGGGQPQHF.

V is TRBV21-1 and J is TRBJ2-7; TRBD2, the table's D call, was not compared with the DNA. TRBV21-1 is a pseudogene locus. The CDR3 is made up of 19 amino acids. The CDR3 spells CASSKSLKWGVAPLYEQYF. CDR3 DNA: TGTGCCAGCAGCAAATCCCTTAAGTGGGGGGTCGCCCCCCTTTACGAGCAGTACTTC.

The CDR3 is CASSIGGLDTGELFF. The CDR3 bases are TGTGCCAGTAGTATCGGGGGGCTCGACACCGGGGAGCTGTTTTTT. This chain joins TRBV19 and TRBJ2-2; perhaps TRBD2 as D (7 bases). Germline V gene lookup returns CDR1 LNHDA and CDR2 SQIVND (reference sequence). Deletions cut 3 bases from V and 3 bases from J, with 11 bases between. The length of the CDR3 is 15 residues.

The CDR3 loop is CATSERIGGEQYF. CDR3 DNA: TGTGCCACCAGTGAGAGAATAGGAGGGGAGCAGTACTTC. The chain couples TRBV24-1 to TRBJ2-7, with D possibly being TRBD2 (6 bases). Trimming shortened V by 4 bases and J by 7 bases, and 13 bases separated the two germline ends. Germline-derived CDR1 and CDR2 are KGHDR and SFDVKD. This CDR3 contains 13 residues.

The chain recombines TRBV9 with TRBJ2-3; D uncertain. Germline values: CDR1 SGDLS, CDR2 YYNGEE. Trimming removed 1 base at V and 0 bases at J, with 6 bases between. The CDR3 is made up of 14 amino acids. CDR3 nucleotides: TGTGCCAGCAGCGTACCCTCTAGCACAGATACGCAGTATTTT. This gives the protein CASSVPSSTDTQYF.

CDR3 bases: TGCAGCGTTGAACCAGCGGGAGTAGAGAATGAGCAGTTCTTC. Translating it yields CSVEPAGVENEQFF. The J gene is TRBJ2-1, the V gene TRBV29-1, with 8 bases matching TRBD2. With 2 bases clipped from V and 7 bases from J, the junction kept 7 bases outside the gene matches. Per germline, CDR1 SQVTM and CDR2 ANQGSEA. This CDR3 region has 14 residues.

The rearrangement links TRBV7-8 to TRBJ2-3, with TRBD1 matching 7 bases. The CDR3 has 16 residues. The germline gives CDR1 SGHVS, CDR2 FQNEAQ. The trim removed 7 bases at V and 6 bases at J, leaving 16 bases unmatched. CDR3 nucleotides: TGTGCCAGCACCCCGTTCGAGGGGGCCCTCGGGGATACGCAGTATTTT. Translating it yields CASTPFEGALGDTQYF.

The chain uses TRBV27 and TRBJ2-6; D gene unclear. CDR1 and CDR2 (germline): MNHEY, SMNVEV (reference sequence). This CDR3 region has 16 residues. V lost 4 bases and J lost 0, with 10 bases in between. The chain's CDR3 is CASSSRGVSGANVLTF. The CDR3 DNA reads TGTGCCAGCAGTTCCCGTGGAGTCTCTGGGGCCAACGTCCTGACTTTC.

The gene calls are TRBV5-1 and TRBJ1-2; D is ambiguous. V lost 1 base to trimming and J lost 5 bases, with 9 bases between them. The CDR3 has 13 amino acids. The V gene's germline CDR1 is SGHRS and CDR2 YFSETQ. Here the CDR3 DNA reads TGCGCCAGCAGCTTGAGTGCAGTTTATGGCTACACCTTC. Protein product: CASSLSAVYGYTF.

This chain uses TRBV28 with TRBJ1-5; D is unresolved. Trimming removed 8 bases from V and 2 bases from J, with 7 bases in between. The CDR3 has 12 residues. CDR1 is MDHEN, CDR2 SYDVKM, per germline. The CDR3 loop is CASRVRNQPQHF. CDR3 in DNA: TGTGCCAGCCGGGTCCGCAATCAGCCCCAGCATTTT.

The chain is built from TRBV6-4 and TRBJ1-2, with 9 bases lining up with TRBD1. Germline lookup yields CDR1 MRHNA and CDR2 SNTAGT. The CDR3 runs 15 residues. V shed 5 bases, J shed 8 bases, and the junction held 12 bases outside the gene matches. CDR3 sequence reads: CASSTTGQGTGGYTF. CDR3 bases: TGTGCCAGCAGTACAACGGGACAGGGAACAGGGGGCTACACCTTC.

The chain is built from TRBV18 and TRBJ1-3, with 7 bases lining up with TRBD1. Germline V CDR1 and CDR2: KGHSH, LQKENI. This CDR3 has 14 residues. V trimming: 5 bases; J trimming: 2 bases; junction bases outside the gene matches: 3. The CDR3 loop is CASSAGTAGNTIYF. The CDR3 coding sequence is TGTGCCAGCTCAGCAGGGACAGCTGGAAACACCATATATTTT.

The sample holds one count of this clone. This sequence joins TRBV6-4 and TRBJ1-1, with D possibly matching TRBD1 (5 bases). V shed 6 bases and J shed 3 bases, with 11 bases lying between them. The germline gives CDR1 MRHNA, CDR2 SNTAGT. This CDR3 is built from 13 residues. In nucleotides, the CDR3 is TGTGCCAGCAGCGAGGCAGGGCACACTGAAGCTTTCTTT. It translates to CASSEAGHTEAFF.

The chain combines TRBV5-6 with TRBJ2-2; TRBD1 might be the D (6 bases). Trimming took off 1 base at V and 3 bases at J, with 10 bases between the two ends. CDR1 is SGHDT and CDR2 is YYEEEE in the germline V gene. CDR3 length equals 15 residues. CDR3 loop: CASSLFNRDTGELFF. The CDR3 coding sequence is TGTGCCAGCAGCTTGTTTAACAGGGACACCGGGGAGCTGTTTTTT. The full variable domain, in which reference TRBV5-6 and TRBJ2-2 provide the parts outside the CDR3, is DAGVTQSPTHLIKTRGQQVTLRCSPKSGHDTVSWYQQALGQGPQFIFQYYEEEERQRGNFPDRFSGHQFPNYSSELNVNALLLGDSALYLCASSLFNRDTGELFFGEGSRLTVL.

A few counts support this clone. The CDR3 here is CASSPPVTQDTQYF. In DNA, the CDR3 is TGTGCCAGCTCACCACCGGTCACACAAGATACGCAGTATTTT. The chain carries TRBV18 and TRBJ2-3; no reliable D call. CDR3 length: 14 amino acids. Germline loops: CDR1 KGHSH, CDR2 LQKENI. The V end was cut by 0 bases, the J end by 5 bases, with 9 bases between.

This chain uses TRBV7-4 with TRBJ2-3; no definite D call. The germline CDR1 and CDR2 sequences are SGHVT and SQSDAQ. CDR3 length equals 14 residues. Trimming stripped 4 bases from V and 3 bases from J, with 11 bases between. The CDR3 loop is CASSSSEETDTQYF. CDR3 in DNA: TGTGCCAGCAGCTCATCAGAGGAGACAGATACGCAGTATTTT.